These 18 T cell receptor beta chains originate from one sample sequenced in a study of shared clonotypes between healthy human individuals. Sequencing used immunoSEQ multiplex PCR; TCRdb keeps in-frame clones, though not all of them. The data show about 230,000 clones, 65% to 70% seen once. Sequences were obtained from memory CD4+ T cells sorted from blood. Described subset: CD45RA-negative fraction. The receptors here all came from a man aged 30 to 39 in good health.

The gene calls are TRBV4-2 and TRBJ2-7; 13 bases map to TRBD2. This CDR3 contains 16 residues. The V and J ends lost 6 bases and 9 bases, in that order; junction bases with no gene match: 14. CDR1 and CDR2 (germline): LGHNA, YNFKEQ. As DNA, the CDR3 is TGTGCCAGCAGTCCGGGACTAGCGGGACAAAAGTTAGCGCAGTACTTC. This encodes CASSPGLAGQKLAQYF.

The CDR3 bases are TGTGCCAGCAGCTTGGCCGGGGGGCGTTTTTACGAGCAGTACTTC. It translates to CASSLAGGRFYEQYF. The chain uses TRBV5-6 and TRBJ2-7, with D perhaps TRBD2 (7 bases). CDR1 and CDR2 (germline): SGHDT, YYEEEE. V gave up 0 bases and J gave up 4 bases, with 14 bases separating them. This CDR3 has 15 residues.

The chain recombines TRBV2 with TRBJ2-5; D remains ambiguous. This CDR3 is 11 amino acids long. Germline assignment: CDR1 SNHLY and CDR2 FYNNEI. Trimming pared 8 bases from V and 3 bases from J, leaving 7 bases between. The CDR3 nucleotides are TGTGCCAGCGAGGTGGAAGAGACCCAGTACTTC. Translated: CASEVEETQYF.

The chain recombines TRBV11-2 with TRBJ2-7, with 11 positions matching TRBD2. The J segment lost 2 bases and the V segment lost 6 bases, leaving 6 bases of the junction unmatched. From germline, CDR1 is SGHAT and CDR2 FQNNGV. CDR3 length: 15 residues. CDR3 sequence reads: CASRRISGRAYEQYF. CDR3 nucleotide sequence: TGTGCCAGCAGAAGAATTAGCGGGAGGGCCTACGAGCAGTACTTC.

This chain links TRBV5-8 with TRBJ2-1, with D hard to call. The CDR3 contains 14 residues. The germline V gene has CDR1 SGHTS and CDR2 YDEGEE. Trimming stripped 4 bases from V and 4 bases from J, with 12 bases between. CDR3 sequence reads: CASSGPHLYNEQFF. CDR3 nucleotide sequence: TGTGCCAGCAGCGGCCCCCATTTGTACAATGAGCAGTTCTTC.

The chain recombines TRBV28 with TRBJ2-1, with no clear D. CDR1 is MDHEN and CDR2 is SYDVKM in the germline V gene. V lost 5 bases, J lost 0 bases, and 2 bases lay in between. This CDR3 contains 12 residues. The CDR3: CASSASYNEQFF. The CDR3 DNA is TGTGCCAGCAGTGCCTCCTACAATGAGCAGTTCTTC. The complete variable domain, with remaining parts taken from reference TRBV28 and TRBJ2-1, reads DVKVTQSSRYLVKRTGEKVFLECVQDMDHENMFWYRQDPGLGLRLIYFSYDVKMKEKGDIPEGYSVSREKKERFSLILESASTNQTSMYLCASSASYNEQFFGPGTRLTVL.

This chain links TRBV7-8 with TRBJ2-7; the match to TRBD1 covers 9 bases. The CDR3 consists of 15 residues. The germline CDR1 and CDR2 sequences are SGHVS and FQNEAQ. V lost 1 base, J lost 3 bases, and 4 bases stayed unmatched. CDR3 DNA: TGTGCCAGCAGCTTAGTAGACAGGGGGAGCTACGAGCAGTACTTC. Protein product: CASSLVDRGSYEQYF.

Comments on this clone: Given a much more abundant clone one base away, this may be a read error. J is TRBJ2-1 and V is TRBV14; no clear D. The CDR3 has 11 amino acids. Germline lookup yields CDR1 SGHDN and CDR2 FVKESK. Trimming left V 4 bases short and J 9 bases short, with 7 bases between. CDR3 nucleotides: TGTGCCAGCAGCCGCGACGTTGAGCAGTTCTTC. This codes for CASSRDVEQFF.

In DNA, the CDR3 is TGTGCCAGCAGCCCGCCAGGGAGGACAGGGCCCTACGAGCAGTACTTC. Translating gives CASSPPGRTGPYEQYF. The V and J genes are TRBV14 and TRBJ2-7; TRBD1 matches at 8 bases. Germline trimming cut 4 bases from V and 2 bases from J; bases unmatched to any gene: 10. The CDR3 contains 16 residues. CDR1 and CDR2 from the germline V gene are SGHDN and FVKESK.

As concerns this clone: An end of the junction does not agree with germline; a read error may underlie this. The rearrangement links TRBV6-1 to TRBJ1-2; D possibly corresponds to TRBD1 (5 bases). CDR1 MNHNS and CDR2 SASEGT come from the germline V gene. This CDR3 has 11 amino acids. The CDR3 coding sequence is TGTGCCACCCTTGTACCCGGGACGGGCGTCTTC. This gives the protein CATLVPGTGVF.

The chain has TRBV6-5 and TRBJ2-7; no firm D call. Germline CDR1 is MNHEY and CDR2 is SVGAGI. The CDR3 consists of 13 residues. Trimming took 5 bases from V and 3 from J, leaving 11 bases between them. The CDR3 DNA is TGTGCCAGCAGTCGTGCAGGAGACTACGAGCAGTACTTC. It translates to CASSRAGDYEQYF.

The genes are TRBV28 and TRBJ2-3; the D gene is possibly TRBD2 (7 bases). Germline lookup yields CDR1 MDHEN and CDR2 SYDVKM. The CDR3 is 18 amino acids. V lost 0 bases and J 2 bases, leaving 18 bases between the germline ends. The CDR3 here is CASSLWAGGPDTTDTQYF. The DNA of the CDR3 is TGTGCCAGCAGTTTATGGGCCGGGGGGCCGGACACCACAGATACGCAGTATTTT. The complete variable domain, with remaining parts taken from reference TRBV28 and TRBJ2-3, reads DVKVTQSSRYLVKRTGEKVFLECVQDMDHENMFWYRQDPGLGLRLIYFSYDVKMKEKGDIPEGYSVSREKKERFSLILESASTNQTSMYLCASSLWAGGPDTTDTQYFGPGTRLTVL.

CDR3 bases: TGTGCCAGCAGCCCGACACAGGGCTCCTACAATGAGCAGTTCTTC. It translates to CASSPTQGSYNEQFF. This chain connects TRBV11-1 to TRBJ2-1; D possibly corresponds to TRBD1 (6 bases). V lost 5 bases and J 0 bases, leaving 11 bases between the germline ends. The germline gives CDR1 SGHAT, CDR2 FQDESV (reference sequence). CDR3 length: 15 amino acids.

This rearrangement joins TRBV25-1 to TRBJ2-3; tentative D call: TRBD2 (6 bases). CDR1 and CDR2 from the germline V gene are MGHDK and SYGVNS. V was shortened by 3 bases and J by 8 bases, with 24 bases between the two germline ends. This CDR3 has 17 residues. CDR3 DNA: TGTGCCAGCAGTGAGGAGGGAGAGGCTAGCCTCGGTGGTACGCAGTATTTT. Translation: CASSEEGEASLGGTQYF.

This clone showed up just a few times. A read error may produce the germline difference seen at one junction end. Other DNA variants within this sample encode the same CDR3. The chain combines TRBV5-1 with TRBJ2-3; no reliable D call. CDR3 length equals 11 residues. Germline V lookup: CDR1 SGHRS, CDR2 YFSETQ. The CDR3 sequence is CASSLADTQYF. In DNA form, the CDR3 reads TGCGCCAGCAGTTTGGCAGATACGCAGTATTTT. Combining the CDR3 with reference TRBV5-1 and TRBJ2-3 gives the whole variable domain KAGVTQTPRYLIKTRGQQVTLSCSPISGHRSVSWYQQTPGQGLQFLFEYFSETQRNKGNFPGRFSGRQFSNSRSEMNVSTLELGDSALYLCASSLADTQYFGPGTRLTVL.

This chain connects TRBV5-4 to TRBJ1-3, with D maybe TRBD1 (5 bases). Trimming shortened V by 4 bases and J by 2 bases, and 16 bases separated the two germline ends. CDR1 is SGHNT and CDR2 is YYREEE in the germline V gene (reference sequence). The CDR3 has 16 residues. The DNA of the CDR3 is TGTGCCAGCAGCCGCCGGGAAGGGGCGACTGGAAACACCATATATTTT. This encodes CASSRREGATGNTIYF. Looking up the rest from reference TRBV5-4 and TRBJ1-3 gives the full variable domain: ETGVTQSPTHLIKTRGQQVTLRCSSQSGHNTVSWYQQALGQGPQFIFQYYREEENGRGNFPPRFSGLQFPNYSSELNVNALELDDSALYLCASSRREGATGNTIYFGEGSWLTVV.

This chain uses TRBV5-4 with TRBJ2-5; 11 bases agree with TRBD2. Germline CDR1 and CDR2: SGHNT and YYREEE (reference sequence). The CDR3 is 15 residues long. Trimming cost V 1 base and J 1 base; bases outside gene matches: 0. CDR3 DNA sequence: TGTGCCAGCAGCTTGACTAGCGGGAGCCAAGAGACCCAGTACTTC. Its protein is CASSLTSGSQETQYF.

This chain connects TRBV6-1 to TRBJ2-1; a possible D gene is TRBD1 (6 bases). In germline, CDR1 is MNHNS, CDR2 SASEGT. There are 18 residues in the CDR3. The V end was cut by 4 bases, the J end by 0 bases, with 19 bases between. CDR3 amino acids: CASSAMGARSSSYNEQFF. The CDR3 DNA reads TGTGCCAGCAGTGCAATGGGGGCAAGGTCGAGCTCCTACAATGAGCAGTTCTTC.